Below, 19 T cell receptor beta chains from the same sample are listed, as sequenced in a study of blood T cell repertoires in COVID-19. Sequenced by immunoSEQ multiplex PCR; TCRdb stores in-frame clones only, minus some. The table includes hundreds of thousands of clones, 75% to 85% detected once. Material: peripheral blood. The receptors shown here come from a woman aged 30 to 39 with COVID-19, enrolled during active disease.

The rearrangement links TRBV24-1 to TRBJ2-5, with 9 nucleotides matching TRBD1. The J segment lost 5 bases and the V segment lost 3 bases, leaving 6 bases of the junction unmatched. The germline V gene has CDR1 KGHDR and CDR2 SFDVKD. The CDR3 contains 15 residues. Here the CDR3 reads CATSDGTGTGETQYF. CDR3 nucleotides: TGTGCCACCAGTGATGGGACCGGGACAGGGGAGACCCAGTACTTC.

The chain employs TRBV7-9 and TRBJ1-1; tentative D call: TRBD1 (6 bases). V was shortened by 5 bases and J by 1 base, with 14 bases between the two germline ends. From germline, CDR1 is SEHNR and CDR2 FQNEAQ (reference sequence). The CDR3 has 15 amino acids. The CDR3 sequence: CASSRWTEGNTEAFF. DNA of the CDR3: TGTGCCAGCAGCCGTTGGACAGAAGGGAACACTGAAGCTTTCTTT.

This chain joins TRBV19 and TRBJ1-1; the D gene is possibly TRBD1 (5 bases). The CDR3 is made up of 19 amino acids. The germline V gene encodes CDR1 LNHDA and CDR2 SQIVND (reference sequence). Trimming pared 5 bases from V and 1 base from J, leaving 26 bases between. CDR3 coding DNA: TGTGCCAGTAGTCCGCCCTGGGGCGCCGAAACAAGAAAGAACACTGAAGCTTTCTTT. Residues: CASSPPWGAETRKNTEAFF.

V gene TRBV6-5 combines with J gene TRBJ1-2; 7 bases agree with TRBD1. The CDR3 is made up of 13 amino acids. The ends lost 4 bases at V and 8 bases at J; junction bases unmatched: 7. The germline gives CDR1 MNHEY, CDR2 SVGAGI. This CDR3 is CASSSSTGRGYTF. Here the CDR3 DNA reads TGTGCCAGCAGTTCCTCGACAGGGAGGGGCTACACCTTC.

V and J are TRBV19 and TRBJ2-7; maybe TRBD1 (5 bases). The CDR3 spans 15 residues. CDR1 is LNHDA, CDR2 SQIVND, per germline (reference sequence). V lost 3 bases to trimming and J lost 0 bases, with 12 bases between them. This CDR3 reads CASSIGTGNSYEQYF. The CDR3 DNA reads TGTGCCAGTAGTATCGGCACAGGCAACTCCTACGAGCAGTACTTC.

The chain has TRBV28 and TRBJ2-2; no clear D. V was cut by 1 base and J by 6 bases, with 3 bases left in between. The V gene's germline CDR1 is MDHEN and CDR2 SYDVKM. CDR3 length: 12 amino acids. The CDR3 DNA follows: TGTGCCAGCAGTTTATTAGCCGGGGAGCTGTTTTTT. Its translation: CASSLLAGELFF.

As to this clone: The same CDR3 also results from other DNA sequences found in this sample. The CDR3 protein is CATSRDRTDTQYF. In nucleotides, the CDR3 is TGTGCCACCAGCAGAGACAGAACAGATACGCAGTATTTT. The rearrangement uses TRBV15 and TRBJ2-3; unclear D gene. The CDR3 loop spans 13 amino acids. Looked up from germline, CDR1 is LNHNV and CDR2 is YYDKDF (reference sequence). Between the trimmed V and J ends, which lost 0 bases and 3 bases, there was a span of 4 bases.

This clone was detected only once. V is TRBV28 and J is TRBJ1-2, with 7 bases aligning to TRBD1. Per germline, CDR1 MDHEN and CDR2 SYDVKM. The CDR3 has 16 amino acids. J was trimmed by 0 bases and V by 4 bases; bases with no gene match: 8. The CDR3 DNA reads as TGTGCCAGCAGTTCCCCCAGCCAGGGGGCTAACTATGGCTACACCTTC. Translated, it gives CASSSPSQGANYGYTF.

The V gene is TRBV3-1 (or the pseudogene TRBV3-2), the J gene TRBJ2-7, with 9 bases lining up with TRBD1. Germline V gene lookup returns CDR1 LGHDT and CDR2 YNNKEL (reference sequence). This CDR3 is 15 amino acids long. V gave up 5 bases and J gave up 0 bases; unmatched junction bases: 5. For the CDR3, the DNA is TGTGCCAGCAGCTCCCGGGACAGGGACTCCTACGAGCAGTACTTC. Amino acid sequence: CASSSRDRDSYEQYF.

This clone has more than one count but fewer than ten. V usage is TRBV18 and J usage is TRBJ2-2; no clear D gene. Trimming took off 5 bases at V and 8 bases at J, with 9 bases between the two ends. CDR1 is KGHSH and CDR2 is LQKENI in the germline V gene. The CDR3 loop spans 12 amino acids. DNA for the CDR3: TGTGCCAGCTCATCCATCCTAGGGGAGCTGTTTTTT. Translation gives CASSSILGELFF. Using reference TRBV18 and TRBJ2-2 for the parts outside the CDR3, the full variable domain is NAGVMQNPRHLVRRRGQEARLRCSPMKGHSHVYWYRQLPEEGLKFMVYLQKENIIDESGMPKERFSAEFPKEGPSILRIQQVVRGDSAAYFCASSSILGELFFGEGSRLTVL.

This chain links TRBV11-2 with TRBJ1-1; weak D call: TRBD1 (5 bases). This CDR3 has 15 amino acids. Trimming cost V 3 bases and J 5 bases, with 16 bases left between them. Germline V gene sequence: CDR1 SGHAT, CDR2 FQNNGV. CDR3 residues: CASSLEGFGGTEAFF. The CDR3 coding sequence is TGTGCCAGCAGCTTGGAGGGCTTTGGGGGGACTGAAGCTTTCTTT.

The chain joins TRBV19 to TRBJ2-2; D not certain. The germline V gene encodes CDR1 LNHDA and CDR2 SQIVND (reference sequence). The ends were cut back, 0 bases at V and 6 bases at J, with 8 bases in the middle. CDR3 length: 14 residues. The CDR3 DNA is TGTGCCAGTAGTATAGATCTAGAACCCGGGGAGCTGTTTTTT. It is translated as CASSIDLEPGELFF.

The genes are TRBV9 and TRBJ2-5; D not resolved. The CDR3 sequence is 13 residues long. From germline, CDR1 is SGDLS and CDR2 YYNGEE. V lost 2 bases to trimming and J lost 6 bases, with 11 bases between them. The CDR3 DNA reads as TGTGCCAGCAGCGTCGACATAATGAAGACCCAGTACTTC. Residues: CASSVDIMKTQYF. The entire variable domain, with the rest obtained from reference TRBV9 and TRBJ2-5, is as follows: DSGVTQTPKHLITATGQRVTLRCSPRSGDLSVYWYQQSLDQGLQFLIQYYNGEERAKGNILERFSAQQFPDLHSELNLSSLELGDSALYFCASSVDIMKTQYFGPGTRLLVL.

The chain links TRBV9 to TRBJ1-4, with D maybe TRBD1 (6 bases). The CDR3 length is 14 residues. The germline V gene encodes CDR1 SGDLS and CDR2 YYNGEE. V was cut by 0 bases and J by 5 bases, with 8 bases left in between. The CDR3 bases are TGTGCCAGCAGCGTAGGGACAGACAATGAAAAACTGTTTTTT. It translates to CASSVGTDNEKLFF.

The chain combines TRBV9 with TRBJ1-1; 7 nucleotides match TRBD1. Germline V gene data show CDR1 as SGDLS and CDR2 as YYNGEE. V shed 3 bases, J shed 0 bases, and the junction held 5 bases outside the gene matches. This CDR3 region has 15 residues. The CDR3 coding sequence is TGTGCCAGCAGCGCCAAGGGGACAGTGAACACTGAAGCTTTCTTT. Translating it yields CASSAKGTVNTEAFF. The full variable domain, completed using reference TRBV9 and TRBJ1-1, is DSGVTQTPKHLITATGQRVTLRCSPRSGDLSVYWYQQSLDQGLQFLIQYYNGEERAKGNILERFSAQQFPDLHSELNLSSLELGDSALYFCASSAKGTVNTEAFFGQGTRLTVV.

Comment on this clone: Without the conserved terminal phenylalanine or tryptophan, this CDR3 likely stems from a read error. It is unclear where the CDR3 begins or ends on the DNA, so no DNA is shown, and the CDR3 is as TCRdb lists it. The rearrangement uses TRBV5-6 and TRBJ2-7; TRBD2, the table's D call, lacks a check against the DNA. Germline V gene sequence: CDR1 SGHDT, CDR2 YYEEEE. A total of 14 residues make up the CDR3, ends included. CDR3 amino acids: CASRSEGGGTTGAI.

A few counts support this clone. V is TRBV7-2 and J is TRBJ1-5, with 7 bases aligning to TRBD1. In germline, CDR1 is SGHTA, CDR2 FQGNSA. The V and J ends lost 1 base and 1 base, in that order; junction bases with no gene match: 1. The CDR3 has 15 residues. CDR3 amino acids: CASSLETGSNQPQHF. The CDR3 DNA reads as TGTGCCAGCAGCTTAGAGACAGGGAGCAATCAGCCCCAGCATTTT.

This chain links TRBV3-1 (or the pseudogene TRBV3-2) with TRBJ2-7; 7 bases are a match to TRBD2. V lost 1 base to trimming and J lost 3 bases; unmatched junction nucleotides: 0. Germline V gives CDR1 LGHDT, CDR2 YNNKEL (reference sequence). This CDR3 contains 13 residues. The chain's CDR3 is CASSQGGGYEQYF. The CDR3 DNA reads TGTGCCAGCAGCCAAGGGGGGGGCTACGAGCAGTACTTC.

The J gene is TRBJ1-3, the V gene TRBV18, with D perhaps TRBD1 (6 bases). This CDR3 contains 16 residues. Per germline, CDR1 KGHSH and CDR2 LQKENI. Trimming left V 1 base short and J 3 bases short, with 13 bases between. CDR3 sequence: CASSPLPARGGNTIYF. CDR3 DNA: TGTGCCAGCTCACCACTCCCAGCCAGGGGTGGAAACACCATATATTTT.